This note documents a single TCR beta chain sequence. The clone's antigen remains unknown. Per-base quality was not reported, and no clone a single base away is much larger than it. The data belong to a study of technical replicates of blood from a few donors (dated by TCRdb to about 2017). According to the germline V gene, CDR1 reads SGHRS and CDR2 reads YFSETQ. V is cut by 4 bases and J by 6 bases, and the space between the germline ends is 11 bases. The CDR3 spans 13 residues, from the cysteine through the phenylalanine. Just CDR3 DNA is preserved here, 39 bases in frame from base 1. Receptors were amplified or captured by the immunoSEQ multiplex PCR assay. The table comes from immuneACCESS by way of TCRdb, which keeps in-frame sequences with V and J called. Part of the clones is missing from these tables; in studies checked, under half for an unresolved V gene and the rest for unknown reasons. For this sample there are under 75,000 clones; 80% to 95% appear just once. 4.3% of the sample lies in the top ten.

Sequencing was carried out using PBMCs. In this chain, TRBV5-1 is recombined with TRBJ2-1; TRBD1 is perhaps the D gene, given 6 matching bases. This sequence was found in a human donor in good health. Some clones in this sample may be carry-over from other donors' samples. The DNA sequence follows: TGCGCCAGCAGCAAGGACAGACCCAATGAGCAGTTCTTC. Translated, it reads CASSKDRPNEQFF.